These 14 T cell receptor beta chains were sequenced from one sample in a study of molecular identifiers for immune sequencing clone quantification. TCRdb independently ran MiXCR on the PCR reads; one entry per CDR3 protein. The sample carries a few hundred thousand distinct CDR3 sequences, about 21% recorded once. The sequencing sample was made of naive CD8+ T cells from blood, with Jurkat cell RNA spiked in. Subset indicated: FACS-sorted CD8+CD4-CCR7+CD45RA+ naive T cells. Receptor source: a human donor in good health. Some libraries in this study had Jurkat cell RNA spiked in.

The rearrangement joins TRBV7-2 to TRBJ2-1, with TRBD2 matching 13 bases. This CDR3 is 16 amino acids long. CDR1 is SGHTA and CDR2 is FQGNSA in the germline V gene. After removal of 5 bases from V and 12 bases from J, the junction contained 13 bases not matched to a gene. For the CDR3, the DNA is TGTGCCAGCAGCCCCCTAGCCGGGACTAGCGGGATGGGGCAGTTCTTC. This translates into CASSPLAGTSGMGQFF.

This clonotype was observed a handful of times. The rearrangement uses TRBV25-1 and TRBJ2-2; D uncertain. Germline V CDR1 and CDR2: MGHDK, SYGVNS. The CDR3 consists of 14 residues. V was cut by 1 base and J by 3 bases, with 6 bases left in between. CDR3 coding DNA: TGTGCCAGCAGTGAATTGCGTGACACCGGGGAGCTGTTTTTT. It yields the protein CASSELRDTGELFF.

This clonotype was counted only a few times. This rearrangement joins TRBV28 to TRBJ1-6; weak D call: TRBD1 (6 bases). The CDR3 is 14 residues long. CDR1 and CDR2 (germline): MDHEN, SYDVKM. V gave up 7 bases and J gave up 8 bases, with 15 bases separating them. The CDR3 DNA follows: TGTGCCAGCACCCCACGCCCAGGGGATTCACCCCTCCACTTT. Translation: CASTPRPGDSPLHF.

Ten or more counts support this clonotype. Here the CDR3 reads CASSAGQVAAGANVLTF. CDR3 sequence (DNA): TGTGCCAGCAGCGCCGGACAGGTCGCCGCTGGGGCCAACGTCCTGACTTTC. The chain recombines TRBV11-2 with TRBJ2-6; 7 bases are a match to TRBD1. Trimming took 5 bases from V and 2 from J; bases not matched to a gene: 9. The germline CDR1 and CDR2 sequences are SGHAT and FQNNGV. CDR3 size: 17 residues.

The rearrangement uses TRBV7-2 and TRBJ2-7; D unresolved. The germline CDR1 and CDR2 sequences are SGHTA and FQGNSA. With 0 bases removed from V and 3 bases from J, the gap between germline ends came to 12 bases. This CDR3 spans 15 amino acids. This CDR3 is CASSLAPALFYEQYF. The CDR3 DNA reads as TGTGCCAGCAGCTTAGCCCCAGCCCTGTTCTACGAGCAGTACTTC.

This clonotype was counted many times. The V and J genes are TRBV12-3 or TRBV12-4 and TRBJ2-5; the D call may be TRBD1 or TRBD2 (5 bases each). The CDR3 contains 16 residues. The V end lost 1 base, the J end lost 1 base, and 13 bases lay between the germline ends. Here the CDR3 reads CASSLEAGRGQETQYF. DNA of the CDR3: TGTGCCAGCAGTTTAGAAGCAGGGAGAGGCCAAGAGACCCAGTACTTC.

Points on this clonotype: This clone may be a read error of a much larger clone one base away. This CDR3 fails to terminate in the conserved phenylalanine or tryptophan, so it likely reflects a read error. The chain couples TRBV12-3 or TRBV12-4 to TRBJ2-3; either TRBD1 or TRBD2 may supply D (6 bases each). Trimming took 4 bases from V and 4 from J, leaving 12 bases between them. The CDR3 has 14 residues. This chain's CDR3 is CASSWGAGADTQYL. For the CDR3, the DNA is TGTGCCAGCAGTTGGGGGGCTGGGGCAGATACGCAGTATCTT.

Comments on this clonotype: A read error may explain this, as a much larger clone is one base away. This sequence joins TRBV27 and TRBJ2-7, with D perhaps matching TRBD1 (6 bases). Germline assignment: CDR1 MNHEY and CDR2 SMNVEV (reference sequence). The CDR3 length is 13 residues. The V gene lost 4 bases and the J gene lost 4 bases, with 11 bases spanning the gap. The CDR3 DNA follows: TGTGCCAGCAGTTCTGCCACAGGGTACGAGCAGTACTTC. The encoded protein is CASSSATGYEQYF.

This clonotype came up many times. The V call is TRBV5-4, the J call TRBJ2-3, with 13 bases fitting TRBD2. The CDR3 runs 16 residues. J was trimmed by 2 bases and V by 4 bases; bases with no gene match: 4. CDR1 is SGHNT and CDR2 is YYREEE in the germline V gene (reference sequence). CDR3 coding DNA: TGTGCCAGCAGCCAAGGACTAGCGGGGGACACAGATACGCAGTATTTT. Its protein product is CASSQGLAGDTDTQYF.

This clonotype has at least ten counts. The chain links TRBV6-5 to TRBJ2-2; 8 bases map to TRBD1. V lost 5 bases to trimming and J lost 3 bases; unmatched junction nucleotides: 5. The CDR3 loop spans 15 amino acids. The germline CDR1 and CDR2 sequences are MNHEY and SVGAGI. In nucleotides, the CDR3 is TGTGCCAGCAGTGAGACAGGGGCCTACACCGGGGAGCTGTTTTTT. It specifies CASSETGAYTGELFF.

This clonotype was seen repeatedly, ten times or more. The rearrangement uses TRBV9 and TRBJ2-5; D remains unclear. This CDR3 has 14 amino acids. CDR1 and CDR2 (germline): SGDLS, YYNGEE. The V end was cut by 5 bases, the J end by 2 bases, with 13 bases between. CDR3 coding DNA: TGTGCCAGCAGTTCAACGGATCGACAAGAGACCCAGTACTTC. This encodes CASSSTDRQETQYF.

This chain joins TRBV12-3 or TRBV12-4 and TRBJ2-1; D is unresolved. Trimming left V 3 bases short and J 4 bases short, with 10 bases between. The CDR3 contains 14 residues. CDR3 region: CASSLVGRYNEQFF. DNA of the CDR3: TGTGCCAGCAGTTTGGTGGGCCGTTACAATGAGCAGTTCTTC.

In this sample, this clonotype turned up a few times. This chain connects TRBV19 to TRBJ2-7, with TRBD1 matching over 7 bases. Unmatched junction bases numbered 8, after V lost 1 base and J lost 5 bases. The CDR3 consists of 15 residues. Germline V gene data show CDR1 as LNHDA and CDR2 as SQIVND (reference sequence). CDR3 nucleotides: TGTGCCAGTAGTATAGGAACAGGGGTAGTCGACGAGCAGTACTTC. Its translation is CASSIGTGVVDEQYF.

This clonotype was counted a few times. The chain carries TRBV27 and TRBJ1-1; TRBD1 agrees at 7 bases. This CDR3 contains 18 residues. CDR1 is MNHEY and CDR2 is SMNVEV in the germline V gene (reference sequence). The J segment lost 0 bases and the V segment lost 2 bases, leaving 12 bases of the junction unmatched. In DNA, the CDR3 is TGTGCCAGCAGTTTAGGAAGTGGCAGGGGGGATCTGAACACTGAAGCTTTCTTT. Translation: CASSLGSGRGDLNTEAFF.